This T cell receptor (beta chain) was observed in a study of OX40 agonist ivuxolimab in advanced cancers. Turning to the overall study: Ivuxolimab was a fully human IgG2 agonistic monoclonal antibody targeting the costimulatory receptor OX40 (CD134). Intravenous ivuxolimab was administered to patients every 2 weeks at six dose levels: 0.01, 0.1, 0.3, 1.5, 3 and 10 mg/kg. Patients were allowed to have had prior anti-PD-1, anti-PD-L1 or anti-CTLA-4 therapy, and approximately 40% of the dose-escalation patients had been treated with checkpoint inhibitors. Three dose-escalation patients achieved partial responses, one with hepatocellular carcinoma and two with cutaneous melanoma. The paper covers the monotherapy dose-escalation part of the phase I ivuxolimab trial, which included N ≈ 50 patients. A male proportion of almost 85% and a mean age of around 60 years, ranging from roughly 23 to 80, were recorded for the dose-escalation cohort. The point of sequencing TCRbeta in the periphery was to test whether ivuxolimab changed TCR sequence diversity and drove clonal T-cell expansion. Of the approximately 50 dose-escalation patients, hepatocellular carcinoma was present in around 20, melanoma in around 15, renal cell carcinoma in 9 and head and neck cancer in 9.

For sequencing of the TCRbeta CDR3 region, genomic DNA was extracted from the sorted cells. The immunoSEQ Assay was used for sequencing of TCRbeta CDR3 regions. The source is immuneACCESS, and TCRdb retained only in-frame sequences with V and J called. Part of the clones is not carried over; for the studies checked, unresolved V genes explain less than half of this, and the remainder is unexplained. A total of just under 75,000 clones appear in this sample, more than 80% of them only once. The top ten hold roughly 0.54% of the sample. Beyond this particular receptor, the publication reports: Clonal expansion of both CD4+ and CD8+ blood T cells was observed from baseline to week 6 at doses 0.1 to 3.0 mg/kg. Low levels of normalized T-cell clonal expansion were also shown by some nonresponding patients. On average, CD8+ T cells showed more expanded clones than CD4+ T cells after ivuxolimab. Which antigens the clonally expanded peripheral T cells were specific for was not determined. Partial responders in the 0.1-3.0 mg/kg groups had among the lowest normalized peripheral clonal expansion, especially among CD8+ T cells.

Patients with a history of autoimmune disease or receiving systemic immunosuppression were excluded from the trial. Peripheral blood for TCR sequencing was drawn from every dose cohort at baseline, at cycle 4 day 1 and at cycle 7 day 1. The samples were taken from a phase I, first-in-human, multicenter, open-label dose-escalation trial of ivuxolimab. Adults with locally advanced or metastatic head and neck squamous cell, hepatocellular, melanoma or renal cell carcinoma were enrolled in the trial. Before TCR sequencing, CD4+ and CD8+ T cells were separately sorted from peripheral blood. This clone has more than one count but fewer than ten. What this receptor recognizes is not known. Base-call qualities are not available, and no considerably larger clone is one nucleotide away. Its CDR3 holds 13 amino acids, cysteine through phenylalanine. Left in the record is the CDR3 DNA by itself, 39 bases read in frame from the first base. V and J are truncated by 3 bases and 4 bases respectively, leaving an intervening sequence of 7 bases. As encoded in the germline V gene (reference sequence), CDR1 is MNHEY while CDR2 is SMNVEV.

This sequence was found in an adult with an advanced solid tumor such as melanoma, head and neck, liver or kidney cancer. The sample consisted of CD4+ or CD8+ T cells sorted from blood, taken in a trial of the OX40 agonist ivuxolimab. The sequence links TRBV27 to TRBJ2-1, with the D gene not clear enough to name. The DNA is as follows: TGTGCCAGCAGTTTGAGAACTTACAATGAGCAGTTCTTC. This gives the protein CASSLRTYNEQFF.